One and the same sample provided the 18 T cell receptor beta chains below, sequenced in a study of immune cell composition in non-small cell lung cancer. Normal lung was taken at the farthest possible site, at least 3 cm from tumour. Profiled with immunoSEQ multiplex PCR; TCRdb holds only in-frame clones, not every one. The sample includes fewer than 20,000 clones, more than 60% of them seen just once. These same data were also listed under a study on CD4 T cells in lung cancer.

The sequencing sample was made of non-adjacent lung tissue. The receptors stem from a human donor with non-small cell lung cancer.

CDR3 protein: CASSPGTANSPLHF. The CDR3 coding sequence is TGTGCCAGCAGCCCTGGGACGGCGAATTCACCCCTCCACTTT. The chain is built from TRBV5-4 and TRBJ1-6, with a weak D call TRBD1 (5 bases). CDR1 and CDR2 from the germline V gene are SGHNT and YYREEE (reference sequence). The CDR3 is 14 amino acids. The V and J ends lost 4 bases and 7 bases respectively, with 12 bases between them.

The chain carries TRBV7-3 and TRBJ2-1, with 13 bases lining up with TRBD2. Trimming took 5 bases from V and 7 from J; bases not matched to a gene: 5. The germline V gene encodes CDR1 SGHTA and CDR2 FQGTGA. The CDR3 contains 15 residues. The CDR3 DNA sequence: TGTGCCAGCAGCCCGGGACTAGCGGGAAGGAATGAGCAGTTCTTC. Protein: CASSPGLAGRNEQFF. The full variable domain, in which reference TRBV7-3 and TRBJ2-1 provide the parts outside the CDR3, is GAGVSQTPSNKVTEKGKYVELRCDPISGHTALYWYRQSLGQGPEFLIYFQGTGAADDSGLPNDRFFAVRPEGSVSTLKIQRTERGDSAVYLCASSPGLAGRNEQFFGPGTRLTVL.

The chain couples TRBV18 to TRBJ2-5; 10 positions match TRBD1. V shed 5 bases, J shed 4 bases, and the junction held 7 bases outside the gene matches. The CDR3 runs 15 residues. Germline V CDR1 and CDR2: KGHSH, LQKENI. CDR3 DNA sequence: TGTGCCAGCTCAGTTACCCGGGACAGGGGAGAGACCCAGTACTTC. Translation gives CASSVTRDRGETQYF.

The gene calls are TRBV28 and TRBJ1-2, with TRBD1 identical over 7 bases. This CDR3 is 13 amino acids long. Germline assignment: CDR1 MDHEN and CDR2 SYDVKM. The V and J ends lost 2 bases and 5 bases, in that order; junction bases with no gene match: 2. The CDR3 nucleotides read TGTGCCAGCAGTTTAGACAGGGAGTATGGCTACACCTTC. Its translation is CASSLDREYGYTF.

The chain combines TRBV10-3 with TRBJ2-1; no clear D gene. The germline V gene encodes CDR1 ENHRY and CDR2 SYGVKD. Trimming removed 2 bases at V and 6 bases at J, with 5 bases between. The CDR3 consists of 12 residues. The CDR3 nucleotides are TGTGCCATCAGTGAGCCCCCCAATGAGCAGTTCTTC. It translates to CAISEPPNEQFF.

This clone rates as large (0.1 to 1%). The rearrangement links TRBV4-1 to TRBJ2-7; D gene uncertain. The CDR3 consists of 15 residues. V was cut by 1 base and J by 2 bases, with 12 bases left in between. Germline V gene data show CDR1 as MGHRA and CDR2 as YSYEKL. CDR3 in DNA: TGCGCCAGCAGCCAAGGGAACACCGCGACCTACGAGCAGTACTTC. Its protein product is CASSQGNTATYEQYF.

The rearrangement uses TRBV5-1 and TRBJ1-6, with D uncertain. Germline CDR1 SGHRS, CDR2 YFSETQ. Trimming took 1 base from V and 9 from J, leaving 14 bases between them. The CDR3 is 15 residues long. CDR3 DNA: TGCGCCAGCAGCTTGTCGGGTGGGTTGAGTTCACCCCTCCACTTT. Protein sequence: CASSLSGGLSSPLHF.

V and J are TRBV7-6 and TRBJ2-7; D is uncertain. The germline CDR1 and CDR2 sequences are SGHVS and FNYEAQ. The CDR3 contains 13 residues. V was clipped by 5 bases and J by 5 bases, with 13 bases between them. The chain's CDR3 is CASSTRPSDEQYF. CDR3 nucleotide sequence: TGTGCCAGCAGCACGCGACCCAGCGACGAGCAGTACTTC.

This clone has a handful of counts. The chain recombines TRBV29-1 with TRBJ2-7; D possibly uses TRBD1 or TRBD2 (6 bases each). The V end lost 7 bases, the J end lost 1 base, and 11 bases lay between the germline ends. The CDR3 consists of 12 residues. Germline lookup yields CDR1 SQVTM and CDR2 ANQGSEA. CDR3 protein: CSAGGESYEQYF. For the CDR3, the DNA is TGCAGCGCCGGGGGCGAATCCTACGAGCAGTACTTC.

The rearrangement uses TRBV11-3 and TRBJ2-2; 12 bases are shared with TRBD2. The CDR3 has 18 amino acids. Germline CDR1 is SGHNT and CDR2 is YENEEA. J was trimmed by 2 bases and V by 5 bases; bases with no gene match: 9. CDR3 nucleotide sequence: TGTGCCAGCAGCCTCACCCTACTAGCGGGAGGTAACACCGGGGAGCTGTTTTTT. Its protein is CASSLTLLAGGNTGELFF.

This clone appeared a single time. This rearrangement joins TRBV7-3 to TRBJ1-2; D uncertain. V was cut by 5 bases and J by 8 bases, with 15 bases left in between. This CDR3 has 13 amino acids. Germline V gives CDR1 SGHTA, CDR2 FQGTGA. CDR3: CASSQDRREGYTF. The CDR3 nucleotides are TGTGCCAGCAGCCAGGATAGGAGGGAAGGCTACACCTTC.

The chain joins TRBV6-5 to TRBJ1-1, with D maybe TRBD1 (6 bases). Germline CDR1 is MNHEY and CDR2 is SVGAGI. Between the trimmed V and J ends, which lost 2 bases and 7 bases, there was a span of 14 bases. This CDR3 is 14 amino acids long. The CDR3 reads CASSYSTGWGEAFF. In DNA form, the CDR3 reads TGTGCCAGCAGTTACAGTACAGGGTGGGGTGAAGCTTTCTTT.

The J gene is TRBJ1-1, the V gene TRBV28, with a possible D match to TRBD1 (6 bases). Trimming cost V 7 bases and J 2 bases, with 20 bases left between them. CDR3 size: 16 residues. The germline CDR1 and CDR2 sequences are MDHEN and SYDVKM. DNA for the CDR3: TGTGCCAGCATAAGCGGGGGCGCCTACGTTAACACTGAAGCTTTCTTT. Translating it yields CASISGGAYVNTEAFF.

This rearrangement joins TRBV11-2 to TRBJ2-3; TRBD1 aligns across 8 bases. The germline V gene encodes CDR1 SGHAT and CDR2 FQNNGV. Germline trimming cut 5 bases from V and 4 bases from J; bases unmatched to any gene: 11. CDR3 length equals 16 residues. CDR3 amino acids: CASSLQPPGGADTQYF. CDR3 in DNA: TGTGCCAGCAGCCTACAACCTCCAGGGGGCGCAGATACGCAGTATTTT.

The rearrangement links TRBV7-8 to TRBJ1-2; TRBD1 aligns across 8 bases. The CDR3 is 14 amino acids. With 5 bases clipped from V and 4 bases from J, the junction kept 6 bases outside the gene matches. The V gene's germline CDR1 is SGHVS and CDR2 FQNEAQ. The CDR3 DNA reads TGTGCCAGCAGCCGCGGACAGGGAGCCTATGGCTACACCTTC. Its translation is CASSRGQGAYGYTF.

The CDR3 DNA is TGCAGCACCTGGGACGGCAAGAACACTGAAGCTTTCTTT. Its translation: CSTWDGKNTEAFF. The gene calls are TRBV29-1 and TRBJ1-1, with D perhaps TRBD1 (5 bases). The V gene lost 8 bases and the J gene lost 1 base, with 14 bases spanning the gap. The V gene's germline CDR1 is SQVTM and CDR2 ANQGSEA. The CDR3 length is 13 residues. Variable domain in full (rest from reference TRBV29-1 and TRBJ1-1): SAVISQKPSRDICQRGTSLTIQCQVDSQVTMMFWYRQQPGQSLTLIATANQGSEATYESGFVIDKFPISRPNLTFSTLTVSNMSPEDSSIYLCSTWDGKNTEAFFGQGTRLTVV.

The chain links TRBV7-3 to TRBJ2-1; a possible D gene is TRBD1 (6 bases). This CDR3 spans 15 amino acids. Germline lookup yields CDR1 SGHTA and CDR2 FQGTGA. V was trimmed by 5 bases and J by 8 bases, leaving 19 bases between them. CDR3 nucleotides: TGTGCCAGCAGCGCTGCCGGGTCAGGGGCGGATGAGCAGTTCTTC. Residues: CASSAAGSGADEQFF.

This clone was detected a few times. The genes are TRBV19 and TRBJ2-7, with D hard to call. Trimming removed 1 base from V and 3 bases from J, with 7 bases in between. CDR1 is LNHDA, CDR2 SQIVND, per germline (reference sequence). The CDR3 spans 13 residues. CDR3 amino acids: CASSIVPGYEQYF. The CDR3 DNA follows: TGTGCCAGTAGTATAGTCCCAGGCTACGAGCAGTACTTC.